The clone carrying this TCR beta chain was counted between two and nine times. TCRdb re-called the 5' RACE reads with MiXCR, one entry per CDR3 protein. The table lists tens of thousands of distinct CDR3 sequences, roughly 25% of them singletons. The germline gives CDR1 MDHEN, CDR2 SYDVKM. The V end lost 1 base, the J end lost 8 bases, and 12 bases lay between the germline ends. The CDR3 runs to 14 residues. The V gene is TRBV28, the J gene TRBJ2-4, with a weak D call TRBD1 (5 bases). The sequence came from a female donor with breast cancer. Sequencing input: memory CD4+ T cells sorted from blood. As for subset: memory CD4+ T cells, CD4+CD45RO+CD25-. For the CDR3, the DNA is TGTGCCAGCAGTTTATCAGGGAAGCAAGACATTCAGTACTTC. This encodes CASSLSGKQDIQYF.